This T cell receptor (beta chain) stems from a study of blood T cell repertoires in COVID-19. Patients in Seattle were enrolled during active infection, then followed longitudinally. In the original workflow: Estimated nucleated cell counts came from reference gene primer amplification. Using immunoSEQ multiplex PCR, the repertoire was profiled, and TCRdb retains in-frame clones only, with some absent. The DNA was the basis for D and trimming; V, J and clone size are from that table. The profile shows approximately 400,000 clones, around 89% of them singletons. This clone is a singleton in its sample. Germline CDR1 is MNHNY and CDR2 is SVGAGI (reference sequence). The V gene lost 2 bases and the J gene lost 6 bases, with 13 bases spanning the gap. CDR3 size: 14 residues.

Source material: peripheral blood. This chain uses TRBV6-6 with TRBJ1-2, with a tentative D call TRBD1 (5 bases). This TCR derives from a woman aged 45-65 years with COVID-19, enrolled during active disease. In DNA form, the CDR3 reads TGTGCCAGCAGTTACGACAGTTCCCAGGATGGCTACACCTTC. Its translation: CASSYDSSQDGYTF.